This T cell receptor beta chain was obtained from a study of blood T cell repertoires in COVID-19. The repertoire was sequenced with immunoSEQ multiplex PCR; TCRdb's copy has only in-frame clones and lacks some. The repertoire consists of some 80,000 clones, with less than 90% occurring once and the leading ten covering around 5.3%. This clone showed up just once. Trimming at V came to 4 bases and at J to 4 bases, leaving 6 bases not matched to a gene. The CDR3 totals 15 residues. Germline loops: CDR1 SGHTA, CDR2 FQGNSA. Sequencing was performed on peripheral blood. The clonotype was recovered from a man in his sixties with active or convalescent COVID-19. The V gene is TRBV7-2, the J gene TRBJ2-2; the match to TRBD1 covers 7 bases. CDR3 sequence (DNA): TGTGCCAGCAGCTCGAGGGGGCTGGGCACCGGGGAGCTGTTTTTT. Its translation is CASSSRGLGTGELFF.